These 6 T cell receptor beta chains were all obtained from the same sample, sequenced in a study of Graves' ophthalmopathy and Graves' hyperthyroidism. Researchers took RNA transcripts and amplified TCR beta CDR3 regions from them. First-round RT-PCR employed HTBI primers, with a second-round multiplex PCR after it. From the multiplex PCR reads, TCRdb called clonotypes with MiXCR, one entry per CDR3 protein. The data hold over 450,000 distinct CDR3 sequences, with 13% to 15% observed a single time. Source material: blood. The receptors were gathered from a woman under 40 with Graves' ophthalmopathy.

The rearrangement uses TRBV28 and TRBJ2-7; TRBD1 agrees at 8 bases. The CDR3 covers 11 residues. The J segment lost 7 bases and the V segment lost 9 bases, leaving 5 bases of the junction unmatched. The germline CDR1 and CDR2 sequences are MDHEN and SYDVKM. The CDR3 spells CASQTGVEQYF. The CDR3 nucleotides are TGTGCCAGTCAGACAGGGGTTGAGCAGTACTTC.

This clonotype was picked up many times. CDR3 protein: CASGGQETQYF. The CDR3 region has the DNA TGTGCCAGCGGGGGTCAAGAGACCCAGTACTTC. The chain is built from TRBV6-1 and TRBJ2-5; the D gene could be TRBD1 or TRBD2 (5 bases each). Germline CDR1 is MNHNS and CDR2 is SASEGT. V lost 8 bases, J lost 2 bases, and 6 bases lay in between. CDR3 length: 11 residues.

Many counts were recorded for this clonotype. This chain joins TRBV12-3 or TRBV12-4 and TRBJ1-5; TRBD1 is a possible D gene (6 bases). This CDR3 spans 17 amino acids. The V and J ends lost 5 bases and 1 base respectively, with 18 bases between them. CDR3 sequence reads: CASSPRWGRSSNQPQHF. CDR3 DNA: TGTGCCAGCAGTCCTCGGTGGGGGCGGTCGAGCAATCAGCCCCAGCATTTT.

This clonotype was seen many times. This rearrangement joins TRBV9 to TRBJ2-5, with no clear D. CDR1 and CDR2 from the germline V gene are SGDLS and YYNGEE. The V end lost 8 bases, the J end lost 2 bases, and 13 bases lay between the germline ends. The CDR3 covers 13 residues. For the CDR3, the DNA is TGTGCCAGTGGTCGTGGATGGCAAGAGACCCAGTACTTC. Translated: CASGRGWQETQYF.

In this sample, this clonotype turned up many times. The V and J genes are TRBV28 and TRBJ2-5; perhaps TRBD1 as D (5 bases). The CDR3 is 13 amino acids. Trimming shortened V by 5 bases and J by 5 bases, and 12 bases separated the two germline ends. Per the germline V gene, CDR1 is MDHEN and CDR2 is SYDVKM. The DNA of the CDR3 is TGTGCCAGCAGTATCCGCAGGGCCGAGACCCAGTACTTC. Residues: CASSIRRAETQYF.

Many counts were recorded for this clonotype. This chain links TRBV6-1 with TRBJ1-1; no definite D call. Trimming stripped 3 bases from V and 5 bases from J, with 10 bases between. The CDR3 has 13 residues. The V gene's germline CDR1 is MNHNS and CDR2 SASEGT. The CDR3 spells CASSETVMTEAFF. CDR3 in DNA: TGTGCCAGCAGTGAGACTGTGATGACTGAAGCTTTCTTT.